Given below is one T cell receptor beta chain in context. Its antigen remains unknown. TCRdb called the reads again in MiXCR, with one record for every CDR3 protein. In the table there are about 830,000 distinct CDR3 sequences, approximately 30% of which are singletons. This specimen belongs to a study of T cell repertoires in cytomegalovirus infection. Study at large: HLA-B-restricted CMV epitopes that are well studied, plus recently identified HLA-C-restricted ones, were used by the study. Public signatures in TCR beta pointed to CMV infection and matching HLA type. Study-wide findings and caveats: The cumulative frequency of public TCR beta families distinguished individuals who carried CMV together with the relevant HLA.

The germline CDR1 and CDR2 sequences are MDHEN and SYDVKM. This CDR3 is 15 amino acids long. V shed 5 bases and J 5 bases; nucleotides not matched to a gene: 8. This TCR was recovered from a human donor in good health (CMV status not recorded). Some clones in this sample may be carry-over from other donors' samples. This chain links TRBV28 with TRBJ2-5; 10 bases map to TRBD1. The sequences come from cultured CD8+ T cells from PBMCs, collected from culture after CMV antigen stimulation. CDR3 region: CASSTTGGEAETQYF. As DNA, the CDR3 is TGTGCCAGCAGTACGACAGGGGGCGAGGCGGAGACCCAGTACTTC.